This note documents a single T cell receptor (beta chain) sequence. What it recognizes is unknown. This specimen comes from a study of shared clonotypes between healthy human individuals. Whole-study findings and limits: Researchers sampled only blood; tissue repertoires likely differ. Lower generation probabilities were found for non-shared clonotypes than for those shared by all four donors.

The CDR3 sequence is 16 residues long. Germline trimming cut 5 bases from V and 1 base from J; bases unmatched to any gene: 10. Looked up from germline, CDR1 is SNHLY and CDR2 is FYNNEI. In the original analysis: There were no quality scores in the junction-only immunoSEQ sequences, so filtering differed. Generated by immunoSEQ multiplex PCR, the TCRdb table keeps only in-frame clones and is missing some. V and J calls and clone size follow that table, whereas D and trimming were derived from the DNA. In the table there are about 2 million clones, 85% to 95% of which are singletons. V is TRBV2 and J is TRBJ1-1, with TRBD1 identical over 7 bases. The receptor's source is a man younger than 30 in good health. Sequencing was done on a sample of naive CD4+ T cells sorted from blood. The subset denotes: CD45RA+ positively selected. CDR3 loop: CASSPTSDRANTEAFF. The CDR3 DNA reads as TGTGCCAGCAGTCCAACCTCTGACAGGGCGAACACTGAAGCTTTCTTT.